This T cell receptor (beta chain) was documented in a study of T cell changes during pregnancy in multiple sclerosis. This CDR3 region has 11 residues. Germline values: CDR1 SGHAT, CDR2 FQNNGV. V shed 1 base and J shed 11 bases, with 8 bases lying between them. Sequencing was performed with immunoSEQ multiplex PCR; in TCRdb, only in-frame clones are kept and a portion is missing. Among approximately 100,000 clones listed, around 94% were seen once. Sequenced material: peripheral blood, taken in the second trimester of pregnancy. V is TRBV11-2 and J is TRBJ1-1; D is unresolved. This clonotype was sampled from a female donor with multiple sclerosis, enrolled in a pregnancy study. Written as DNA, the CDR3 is TGTGCCAGCAGCTTAGCCCACGGGGCTTTCTTT. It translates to CASSLAHGAFF.